This TCR beta chain was recovered during a study of blood T cell repertoires in COVID-19. Looking at the study overall: There were acute and convalescent COVID-19 samples, and they came from the United States, Italy and Spain.

V dropped 1 base and J dropped 2 bases, with 11 bases sitting between them. Germline CDR1 reads MNHEY; CDR2 reads SMNVEV (reference sequence). The CDR3 has 15 residues. Per the original data handling: Reference gene primer amplification in the assay estimated nucleated cell counts. The method was immunoSEQ multiplex PCR; TCRdb's version includes in-frame clones alone and lacks a portion of them. The V and J calls and clone size are taken from that table; D and trimming were inferred from the DNA. The data contain roughly 30,000 clones, 60% to 80% of them seen just once; the ten biggest clones take up 6% to 8%.

This sequence joins TRBV27 and TRBJ2-5; weak D call: TRBD2 (5 bases). Source material: peripheral blood. This TCR was recovered from a woman aged 55-69 years with acute or convalescent COVID-19. CDR3 loop: CASSLWARTQETQYF. CDR3 nucleotides: TGTGCCAGCAGTTTATGGGCCAGGACTCAAGAGACCCAGTACTTC.